This T cell receptor (beta chain) originates from a study of response to subunit inactivated influenza vaccine (dated by TCRdb to the late 2010s). General notes on the study: To follow how T cells responded to a trivalent subunit inactivated influenza vaccine, the researchers relied on deep quantitative profiling of the T cell receptor repertoire.

The CDR1 and CDR2 encoded by the germline V gene are SGHAT and FQNNGV. V is shortened by 5 bases, J by 4 bases, and the region joining them spans 15 bases. From the cysteine through the phenylalanine, the CDR3 covers 14 amino acids. The retained sequence is limited to the CDR3, 42 bases, with the frame set at the first base. Study-level results and caveats: The authors proposed that each seasonal influenza vaccination may bring in only a limited number of new T cells.

Libraries were prepared through RT-PCR. The sequencing machine was an Illumina HiSeq 2500. Using fastp at Q25 and MiXCR, TCRdb reprocessed the public reads and kept productive beta chains. Duplicate CDR3 protein sequences are folded into a single record with the most common DNA and genes. Counted in this sample were a few hundred thousand distinct CDR3 sequences; approximately 11% of them appeared once. In total, the top ten clones hold more than 10% of the sample. This clonotype has a handful of counts. Its antigen is not yet known. No clone much larger than this one lies a single base away; base qualities are absent. Taken with the paper, the label for time point translates to: 45 to 50 days after influenza vaccine administration.

The sequencing used PBMCs from blood, collected roughly 48 days after vaccination. This TCR derives from a man aged 50 or older who received an inactivated influenza vaccine. Donor details come from another sample of the same person, matched by shared clones. The chain is made from TRBV11-2 and TRBJ2-7; the D gene is unclear. This receptor carries the CDR3 CASSIPLDGYEQYF. The DNA sequence follows: TGTGCCAGCAGCATACCCCTGGACGGATACGAGCAGTACTTC. The CDR3, completed at both ends by the reference TRBV11-2 and TRBJ2-7 genes, gives the full variable domain EAGVAQSPRYKIIEKRQSVAFWCNPISGHATLYWYQQILGQGPKLLIQFQNNGVVDDSQLPKDRFSAERLKGVDSTLKIQPAKLEDSAVYLCASSIPLDGYEQYFGPGTRLTVT.